Listed below are T cell receptor beta chains from one sample, sequenced in a study of T cells in Graves' hyperthyroidism and ophthalmopathy. TCRdb processed the multiplex PCR reads anew with MiXCR; each CDR3 protein has one entry. The sample comprises 750,000 to 950,000 distinct CDR3 sequences, around 39% of which are singletons, and 7.5% to 9.5% rests with the top ten. Material for sequencing was blood. All receptors come from a young man with Graves' hyperthyroidism. Both conserved end residues are part of each CDR3.

TRBV19,TRBJ2-6,CASSPGEFTGANVLTF
TRBV19,TRBJ1-1,CASSGGVGAEAFF
TRBV29-1,TRBJ2-5,CSARGLAGGSTVETQYF
TRBV4-3,TRBJ2-7,CASSQEAPGGEQYF
TRBV20-1,TRBJ2-7,CSARVGTRAYEQYF
TRBV4-2,TRBJ1-5,CASSQDWGQGVNQPQHF
TRBV25-1,TRBJ2-5,CASSSWGGIQETQYF
TRBV20-1,TRBJ2-7,CSTRGDVSSYEQYF
TRBV20-1,TRBJ2-7,CSARDSGGSSDEQYF
TRBV6-1,TRBJ1-3,CASSLALSSTGNTIYF
TRBV12-3/TRBV12-4,TRBJ1-1,CASSFYPPRETTEAFF
TRBV6-5,TRBJ1-2,CASSYQSGRTEGYTF
TRBV29-1,TRBJ2-2,CSVRGGKTGELFF
TRBV7-2,TRBJ2-6,CASSLRAGGNVLTF
TRBV2,TRBJ1-6,CAITGQFNSPLHF
TRBV29-1,TRBJ2-6,CSYQGSGANVLTF
TRBV12-3/TRBV12-4,TRBJ1-2,CASSWGSTSPYGYTF
TRBV6-6,TRBJ2-7,CATADREEPYEQYF
TRBV12-3/TRBV12-4,TRBJ1-2,CASSYSRTTSNYGYTF
TRBV7-9,TRBJ2-1,CASSPIGLAGVGEQFF
TRBV20-1,TRBJ1-6,CSAREAGDSPLHF
TRBV10-2,TRBJ1-2,CASSDGTGNYGYTF
TRBV6-2/TRBV6-3,TRBJ1-6,CASSRRDARGSPLHF
TRBV29-1,TRBJ1-4,CSVEDSEKLFF
TRBV19,TRBJ2-7,CASSPQYRQGGEQYF
TRBV12-3/TRBV12-4,TRBJ2-2,CASSPIHGWSTGELFF
TRBV7-9,TRBJ2-7,CASSLLGAVSSYEQYF
TRBV7-2,TRBJ1-2,CASSSVAGYGNTF
TRBV4-1,TRBJ2-5,CASSPSRSGLETQYF
TRBV9,TRBJ2-7,CATSGTSGSYEQYF
TRBV9,TRBJ1-1,CASSVGRGTEAFF
TRBV19,TRBJ1-1,CASGTWGAGDTEAFF
TRBV29-1,TRBJ2-2,CSPDQRARELFF
TRBV4-1,TRBJ1-5,CASSQVKGPAGNQPQHF
TRBV10-3,TRBJ1-1,CASSERGRGLEAFF
TRBV2,TRBJ1-4,CASQRVYEKLFF
TRBV3-1,TRBJ1-4,CASSRRDPTNEKLFF
TRBV19,TRBJ1-5,CASRDAGSYQPQHF
TRBV4-1,TRBJ2-6,CASSQVYSSAGANVLTF
TRBV7-8,TRBJ1-1,CASSTLGQGNAEAFF
TRBV20-1,TRBJ2-2,CSARDTYTGELFF
TRBV24-1,TRBJ1-2,CATSDLVGYTF
TRBV6-6,TRBJ1-5,CASSYSDRGNQPQHF
TRBV7-2,TRBJ1-5,CASSLDGQSNQPQHF
TRBV12-3/TRBV12-4,TRBJ1-1,CASSLGTVYNTEAFF
TRBV7-6,TRBJ1-3,CASSLNGGNTIYF
TRBV10-3,TRBJ2-1,CATARVAEYNEQFF
TRBV29-1,TRBJ1-2,CSVPRFEQGDDYGYTF
TRBV5-4,TRBJ1-6,CASSFRDRASPLHF
TRBV15,TRBJ1-1,CATSKGTGAMNTEAFF
TRBV25-1,TRBJ1-1,CAPGQGNTEAFF
TRBV2,TRBJ1-3,CASNGDIGNTIYF
TRBV5-1,TRBJ2-7,CASSLGLAGGRSGEQYF
TRBV6-6,TRBJ1-4,CASRRLRDPKQDEKLFF